The 14 T cell receptor beta chains given below trace back to one sample, sequenced in a study of shared clonotypes between healthy human individuals (dated by TCRdb to about 2020). The library was made by the immunoSEQ multiplex PCR assay. The immuneACCESS repertoire file appears here via TCRdb, limited to in-frame rearrangements. These files lack a portion of the clones; in checked studies, under half of the deficit traces to unresolved V genes, and the cause of the others is not known. Across this sample there are around 2.5 million clones, with over 85% seen only once. The ten largest clones represent 0.35% to 0.45% of the sample. Material: naive CD4+ T cells from PBMCs. This specimen's cell subset or site label, interpreted: CD45RA+ positively selected. These receptors came from a man between 18 and 29 years old in good health. Some clones in this sample may be carry-over from other donors' samples.

The chain links TRBV5-1 to TRBJ1-5, with TRBD1 matching 7 bases. The ends lost 4 bases at V and 0 bases at J; junction bases unmatched: 4. Germline V gives CDR1 SGHRS, CDR2 YFSETQ. The CDR3 sequence is 15 residues long. CDR3 region: CASSPTGDSNQPQHF. DNA of the CDR3: TGCGCCAGCAGCCCCACAGGGGATAGCAATCAGCCCCAGCATTTT.

The chain carries TRBV5-1 and TRBJ1-4, with TRBD1 identical over 8 bases. V lost 2 bases to trimming and J lost 3 bases; unmatched junction nucleotides: 12. The CDR3 is made up of 18 amino acids. Looked up from germline, CDR1 is SGHRS and CDR2 is YFSETQ. The CDR3 reads CASSFLAAGGIANEKLFF. The CDR3 DNA reads TGCGCCAGCAGCTTCCTAGCTGCAGGGGGCATCGCTAATGAAAAACTGTTTTTT.

This chain connects TRBV5-4 to TRBJ2-5, with a weak D call TRBD2 (6 bases). The CDR3 is 16 amino acids. Trimming took 0 bases from V and 1 from J, leaving 13 bases between them. Germline V lookup: CDR1 SGHNT, CDR2 YYREEE (reference sequence). CDR3: CASSLGGNRAQETQYF. In DNA form, the CDR3 reads TGTGCCAGCAGCTTGGGCGGGAATAGGGCCCAAGAGACCCAGTACTTC. The full variable domain, rest sourced from reference TRBV5-4 and TRBJ2-5, is ETGVTQSPTHLIKTRGQQVTLRCSSQSGHNTVSWYQQALGQGPQFIFQYYREEENGRGNFPPRFSGLQFPNYSSELNVNALELDDSALYLCASSLGGNRAQETQYFGPGTRLLVL.

The chain uses TRBV11-2 and TRBJ2-1; D is undetermined. Germline V lookup: CDR1 SGHAT, CDR2 FQNNGV. The CDR3 runs 16 residues. V lost 0 bases to trimming and J lost 0 bases, with 9 bases between them. CDR3 protein: CASSLEGIPSYNEQFF. CDR3 in DNA: TGTGCCAGCAGCTTAGAAGGGATCCCCTCCTACAATGAGCAGTTCTTC.

The chain joins TRBV6-5 to TRBJ2-7; D may be TRBD2 (7 bases). Trimming shortened V by 4 bases and J by 3 bases, and 13 bases separated the two germline ends. This CDR3 comprises 14 residues. The germline V gene encodes CDR1 MNHEY and CDR2 SVGAGI. The CDR3 region has the DNA TGTGCCAGCAGTTTACGGGGGGCCGTCTACGAGCAGTACTTC. Encoded protein: CASSLRGAVYEQYF.

The genes are TRBV11-2 and TRBJ2-5; 10 bases agree with TRBD2. The CDR3 is 16 residues long. Germline V gene sequence: CDR1 SGHAT, CDR2 FQNNGV. V lost 1 base and J lost 4; bases outside the gene matches: 6. The CDR3, as DNA: TGTGCCAGCAGCTTAGCCGGGACTAGCGTGTTAGAGACCCAGTACTTC. Protein sequence: CASSLAGTSVLETQYF.

The chain is built from TRBV7-9 and TRBJ2-3; 7 bases line up with TRBD2. Trimming cost V 4 bases and J 1 base; bases outside gene matches: 14. The CDR3 totals 18 residues. Germline lookup yields CDR1 SEHNR and CDR2 FQNEAQ (reference sequence). This CDR3 is CASSSWGLAGRGTDTQYF. The CDR3, as DNA: TGTGCCAGCAGCTCATGGGGGTTAGCGGGTCGGGGCACAGATACGCAGTATTTT.

The chain is built from TRBV27 and TRBJ1-5, with D perhaps TRBD1 (5 bases). Trimming took 4 bases from V and 7 from J, leaving 20 bases between them. The CDR3 is 16 residues long. From germline, CDR1 is MNHEY and CDR2 SMNVEV (reference sequence). The CDR3 DNA is TGTGCCAGCAGTTATCGCGGGTCACAGGCCAACCAGCCCCAGCATTTT. This codes for CASSYRGSQANQPQHF.

V and J are TRBV5-4 and TRBJ2-1, with D possibly being TRBD2 (5 bases). Germline values: CDR1 SGHNT, CDR2 YYREEE (reference sequence). The CDR3 length is 14 residues. V was cut by 0 bases and J by 2 bases, with 6 bases left in between. The CDR3 DNA follows: TGTGCCAGCAGCTTGGCACTAGCCTACAATGAGCAGTTCTTC. It yields the protein CASSLALAYNEQFF. Full variable domain (missing parts from reference TRBV5-4 and TRBJ2-1): ETGVTQSPTHLIKTRGQQVTLRCSSQSGHNTVSWYQQALGQGPQFIFQYYREEENGRGNFPPRFSGLQFPNYSSELNVNALELDDSALYLCASSLALAYNEQFFGPGTRLTVL.

The chain joins TRBV6-6 to TRBJ1-1, with 11 bases lining up with TRBD1. The CDR3 contains 13 residues. Germline lookup yields CDR1 MNHNY and CDR2 SVGAGI (reference sequence). V was pared by 7 bases and J by 8 bases, with 6 bases of the junction left unmatched. CDR3 nucleotide sequence: TGTGCCAGCAACGGACAGGGGGCGCGGGAAGCTTTCTTT. It is translated as CASNGQGAREAFF.

The gene calls are TRBV28 and TRBJ2-7, with D possibly being TRBD2 (5 bases). The CDR3 extends over 15 amino acids. Germline CDR1 and CDR2: MDHEN and SYDVKM. The V and J ends lost 8 bases and 5 bases respectively, with 22 bases between them. In DNA, the CDR3 is TGTGCCAGCGGCAGGCGGGTTTGGGATCCTGACGAGCAGTACTTC. Translating gives CASGRRVWDPDEQYF.

The rearrangement uses TRBV5-1 and TRBJ2-5; TRBD1 matches at 8 bases. The J segment lost 5 bases and the V segment lost 3 bases, leaving 18 bases of the junction unmatched. The CDR3 consists of 18 residues. CDR1 is SGHRS, CDR2 YFSETQ, per germline. The chain's CDR3 is CASSSPRASGGTMETQYF. The CDR3 DNA is TGCGCCAGCAGCTCACCGCGAGCCTCAGGGGGCACTATGGAGACCCAGTACTTC. Looking up the rest from reference TRBV5-1 and TRBJ2-5 gives the full variable domain: KAGVTQTPRYLIKTRGQQVTLSCSPISGHRSVSWYQQTPGQGLQFLFEYFSETQRNKGNFPGRFSGRQFSNSRSEMNVSTLELGDSALYLCASSSPRASGGTMETQYFGPGTRLLVL.

The J gene is TRBJ1-2, the V gene TRBV28; possible D gene TRBD1, 5 bases. Germline values: CDR1 MDHEN, CDR2 SYDVKM. V shed 2 bases and J shed 4 bases, with 14 bases lying between them. The CDR3 runs to 15 residues. The CDR3 sequence is CASSLQTEGPYGYTF. For the CDR3, the DNA is TGTGCCAGCAGTTTACAGACAGAGGGTCCCTATGGCTACACCTTC.

V is TRBV4-3 and J is TRBJ1-6; D is ambiguous. CDR1 and CDR2 (germline): LGHNA, YSLEER. Trimming shortened V by 4 bases and J by 3 bases, and 7 bases separated the two germline ends. The CDR3 extends over 14 amino acids. CDR3 region: CASSRDYYNSPLHF. Written as DNA, the CDR3 is TGCGCCAGCAGCCGTGACTACTATAATTCACCCCTCCACTTT.